The sequence of this T cell receptor beta chain was determined in a study of blood T cell repertoires in COVID-19. Those enrolled in Seattle joined during active infection and were followed longitudinally afterward. Sequencing used immunoSEQ multiplex PCR; TCRdb keeps in-frame clones, though not all of them. The sample yields approximately 330,000 clones, 90% seen once. Germline V gene sequence: CDR1 SGHTA, CDR2 FQGNSA. Trimming pared 0 bases from V and 5 bases from J, leaving 19 bases between. CDR3 size: 17 residues. Sequencing input: peripheral blood. This rearrangement joins TRBV7-2 to TRBJ1-2, with D tentatively TRBD1 (6 bases). The receptor's source is a middle-aged woman with COVID-19, enrolled during active disease. The CDR3 nucleotides are TGTGCCAGCAGCTTAGCGATTACACAGGGAATAGGATATGGCTACACCTTC. Encoded protein: CASSLAITQGIGYGYTF.